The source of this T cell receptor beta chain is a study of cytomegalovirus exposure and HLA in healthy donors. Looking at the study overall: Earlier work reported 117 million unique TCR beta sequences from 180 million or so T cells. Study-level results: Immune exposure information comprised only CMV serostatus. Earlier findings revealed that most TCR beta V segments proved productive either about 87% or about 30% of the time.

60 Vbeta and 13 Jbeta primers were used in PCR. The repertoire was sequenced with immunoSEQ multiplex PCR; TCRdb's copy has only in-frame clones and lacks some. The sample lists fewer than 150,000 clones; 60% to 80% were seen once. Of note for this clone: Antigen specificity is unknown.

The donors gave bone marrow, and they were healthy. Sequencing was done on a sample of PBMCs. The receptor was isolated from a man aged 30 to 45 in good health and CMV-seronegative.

CDR3 protein: CASGTGGSDEQFF. The CDR3, as DNA: TGTGCCAGTGGGACAGGGGGGAGCGATGAGCAGTTCTTC. This chain uses TRBV2 with TRBJ2-1; 11 bases are a match to TRBD1. CDR1 and CDR2 from the germline V gene are SNHLY and FYNNEI. V gave up 9 bases and J gave up 8 bases; unmatched junction bases: 6. The CDR3 runs to 13 residues.